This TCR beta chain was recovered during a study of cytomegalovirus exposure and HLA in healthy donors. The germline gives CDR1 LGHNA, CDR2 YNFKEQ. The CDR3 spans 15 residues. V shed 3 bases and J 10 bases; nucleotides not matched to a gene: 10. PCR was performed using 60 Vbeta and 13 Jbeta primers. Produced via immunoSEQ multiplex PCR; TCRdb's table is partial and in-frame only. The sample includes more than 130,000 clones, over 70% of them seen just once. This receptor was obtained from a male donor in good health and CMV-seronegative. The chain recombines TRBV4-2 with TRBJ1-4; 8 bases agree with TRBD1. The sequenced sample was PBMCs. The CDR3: CASSQPQGAVVKLFF. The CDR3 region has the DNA TGTGCCAGCAGCCAGCCCCAGGGGGCGGTCGTAAAACTGTTTTTT.